This TCR beta chain comes out of a study of T-cell memory formation after mild COVID-19. TCR alpha and TCR beta cDNA libraries carrying sample barcodes and UMIs were produced by 5'RACE using constant-segment primers. TCRdb passed the 5' RACE reads through MiXCR, listing each CDR3 protein once. The sample holds approximately 250,000 distinct CDR3 sequences, 16% seen once. The CDR3 runs to 13 residues. With 2 bases clipped from V and 5 bases from J, the junction kept 5 bases outside the gene matches. The germline V gene has CDR1 GTSNPN and CDR2 SVGIG (reference sequence). This clonotype was observed many times.

The material sequenced was PBMCs or a T cell subset sorted from them (not recorded which). The rearrangement joins TRBV30 to TRBJ1-1; 7 bases fit TRBD1. This receptor was taken from a man younger than 30 who had mild COVID-19 (a few samples of this study predate the infection). Cell type and time point are not known. The CDR3 nucleotides are TGTGCCTGGAGTAAGGCCAGGGGGACTGAAGCTTTCTTT. Protein sequence: CAWSKARGTEAFF.